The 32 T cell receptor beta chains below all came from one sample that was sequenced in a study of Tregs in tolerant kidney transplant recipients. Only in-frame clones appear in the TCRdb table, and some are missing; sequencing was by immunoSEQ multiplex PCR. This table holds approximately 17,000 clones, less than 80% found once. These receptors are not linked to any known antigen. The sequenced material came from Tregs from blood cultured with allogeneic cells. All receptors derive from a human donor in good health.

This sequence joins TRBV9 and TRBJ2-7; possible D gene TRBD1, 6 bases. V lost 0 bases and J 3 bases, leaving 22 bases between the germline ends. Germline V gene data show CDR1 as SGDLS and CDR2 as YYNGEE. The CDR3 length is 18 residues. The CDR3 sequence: CASSVGPGSGDTLYEQYF. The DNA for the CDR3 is TGTGCCAGCAGCGTAGGGCCAGGTTCTGGGGACACCCTCTACGAGCAGTACTTC.

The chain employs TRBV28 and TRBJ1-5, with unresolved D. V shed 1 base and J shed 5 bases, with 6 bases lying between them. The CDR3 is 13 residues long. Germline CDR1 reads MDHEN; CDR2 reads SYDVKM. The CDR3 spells CASSLLGYQPQHF. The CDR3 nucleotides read TGTGCCAGCAGTTTATTAGGATATCAGCCCCAGCATTTT.

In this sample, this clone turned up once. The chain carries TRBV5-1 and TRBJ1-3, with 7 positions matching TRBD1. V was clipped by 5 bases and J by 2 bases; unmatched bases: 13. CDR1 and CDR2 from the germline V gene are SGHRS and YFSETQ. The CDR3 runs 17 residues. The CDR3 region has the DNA TGCGCCAGCAGAACCGTACCTTTACAGGGGCCTGGAAACACCATATATTTT. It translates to CASRTVPLQGPGNTIYF.

CDR3 loop: CASSINRLAGGPNYEQYF. CDR3 sequence (DNA): TGTGCCAGTAGTATAAACCGGCTAGCGGGAGGCCCCAACTACGAGCAGTACTTC. V usage is TRBV19 and J usage is TRBJ2-7, with 11 bases aligning to TRBD2. The CDR3 loop spans 18 amino acids. Looked up from germline, CDR1 is LNHDA and CDR2 is SQIVND (reference sequence). Trimming removed 2 bases from V and 3 bases from J; junction bases left unmatched: 12.

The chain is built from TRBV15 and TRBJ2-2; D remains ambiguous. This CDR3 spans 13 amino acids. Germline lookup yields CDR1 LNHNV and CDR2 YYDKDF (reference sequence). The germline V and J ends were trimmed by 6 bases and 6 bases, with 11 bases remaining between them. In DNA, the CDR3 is TGTGCCACCAGTATGTGGTCGCCCGGGGAGCTGTTTTTT. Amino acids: CATSMWSPGELFF. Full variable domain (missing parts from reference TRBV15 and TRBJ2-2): DAMVIQNPRYQVTQFGKPVTLSCSQTLNHNVMYWYQQKSSQAPKLLFHYYDKDFNNEADTPDNFQSRRPNTSFCFLDIRSPGLGDTAMYLCATSMWSPGELFFGEGSRLTVL.

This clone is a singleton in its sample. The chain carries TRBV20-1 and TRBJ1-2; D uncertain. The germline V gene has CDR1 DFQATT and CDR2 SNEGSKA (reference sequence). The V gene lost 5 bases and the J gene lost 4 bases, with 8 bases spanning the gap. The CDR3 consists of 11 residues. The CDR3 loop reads CSALSGYGYTF. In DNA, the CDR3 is TGCAGTGCTCTCTCCGGCTATGGCTACACCTTC.

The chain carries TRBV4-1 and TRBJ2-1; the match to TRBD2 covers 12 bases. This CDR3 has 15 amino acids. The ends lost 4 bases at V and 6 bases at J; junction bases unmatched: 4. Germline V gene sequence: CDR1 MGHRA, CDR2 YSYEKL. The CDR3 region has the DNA TGCGCCAGCAGCCCCCGACTAGCGGGAGCCAATGAGCAGTTCTTC. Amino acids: CASSPRLAGANEQFF.

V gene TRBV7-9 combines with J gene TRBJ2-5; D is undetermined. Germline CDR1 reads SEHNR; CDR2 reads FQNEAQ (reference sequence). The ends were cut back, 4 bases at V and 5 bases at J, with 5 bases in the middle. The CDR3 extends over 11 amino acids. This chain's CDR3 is CASSSTETQYF. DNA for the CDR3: TGTGCCAGCAGCTCCACGGAGACCCAGTACTTC.

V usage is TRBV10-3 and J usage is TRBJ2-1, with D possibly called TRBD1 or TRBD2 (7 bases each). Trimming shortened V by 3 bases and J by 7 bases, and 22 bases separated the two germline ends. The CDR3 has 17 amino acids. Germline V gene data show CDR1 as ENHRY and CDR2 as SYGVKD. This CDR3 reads CAISDPGRGQSSNEQFF. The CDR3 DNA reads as TGTGCCATCAGTGATCCGGGGAGGGGACAGAGTAGTAATGAGCAGTTCTTC.

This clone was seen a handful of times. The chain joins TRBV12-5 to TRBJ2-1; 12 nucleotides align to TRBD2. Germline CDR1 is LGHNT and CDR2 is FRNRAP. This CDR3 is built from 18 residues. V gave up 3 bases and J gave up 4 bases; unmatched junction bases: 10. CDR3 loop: CASGFRTSGTWGYNEQFF. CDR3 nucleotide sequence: TGTGCTAGTGGTTTCCGGACTAGCGGGACTTGGGGTTACAATGAGCAGTTCTTC.

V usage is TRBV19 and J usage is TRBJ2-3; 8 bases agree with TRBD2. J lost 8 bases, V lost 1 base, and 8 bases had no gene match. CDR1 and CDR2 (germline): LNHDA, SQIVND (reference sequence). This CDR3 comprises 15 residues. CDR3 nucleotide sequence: TGTGCCAGTAGTATAGGGGGCGGGAGCGGGGGTACGCAGTATTTT. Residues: CASSIGGGSGGTQYF. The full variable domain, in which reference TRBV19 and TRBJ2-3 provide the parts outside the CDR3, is DGGITQSPKYLFRKEGQNVTLSCEQNLNHDAMYWYRQDPGQGLRLIYYSQIVNDFQKGDIAEGYSVSREKKESFPLTVTSAQKNPTAFYLCASSIGGGSGGTQYFGPGTRLTVL.

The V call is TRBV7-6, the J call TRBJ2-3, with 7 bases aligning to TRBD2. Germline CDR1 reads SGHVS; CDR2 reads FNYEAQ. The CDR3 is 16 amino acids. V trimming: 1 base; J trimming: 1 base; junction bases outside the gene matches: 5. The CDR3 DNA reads TGTGCCAGCAGCTTAGTCGGCGGGAGCGGCACAGATACGCAGTATTTT. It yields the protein CASSLVGGSGTDTQYF.

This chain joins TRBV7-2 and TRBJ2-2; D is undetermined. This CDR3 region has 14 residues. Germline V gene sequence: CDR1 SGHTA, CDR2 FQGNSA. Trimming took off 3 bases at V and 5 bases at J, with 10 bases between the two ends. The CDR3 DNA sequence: TGTGCCAGCAGCTTGGGAACGTGGACCGGGGAGCTGTTTTTT. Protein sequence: CASSLGTWTGELFF. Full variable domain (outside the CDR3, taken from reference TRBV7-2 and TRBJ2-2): GAGVSQSPSNKVTEKGKDVELRCDPISGHTALYWYRQSLGQGLEFLIYFQGNSAPDKSGLPSDRFSAERTGGSVSTLTIQRTQQEDSAVYLCASSLGTWTGELFFGEGSRLTVL.

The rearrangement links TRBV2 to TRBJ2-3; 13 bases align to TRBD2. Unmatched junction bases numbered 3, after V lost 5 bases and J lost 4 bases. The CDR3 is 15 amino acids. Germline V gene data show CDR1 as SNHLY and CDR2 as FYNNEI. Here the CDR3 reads CASSTSGRVSDTQYF. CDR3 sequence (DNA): TGTGCCAGCAGTACTAGCGGGAGGGTTTCAGATACGCAGTATTTT.

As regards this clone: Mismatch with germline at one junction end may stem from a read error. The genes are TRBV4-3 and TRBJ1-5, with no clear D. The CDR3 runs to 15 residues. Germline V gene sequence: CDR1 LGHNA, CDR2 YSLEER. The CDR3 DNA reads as TGCGCCAGCAGCAAAGAGAGGATGGGTTATCAGCCCCAGCATTTT. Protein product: CASSKERMGYQPQHF.

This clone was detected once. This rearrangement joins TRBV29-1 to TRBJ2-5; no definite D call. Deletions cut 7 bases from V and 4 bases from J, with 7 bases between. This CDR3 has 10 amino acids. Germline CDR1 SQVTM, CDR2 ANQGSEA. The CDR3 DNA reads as TGCAGCGCCTCTGGAGAGACCCAGTACTTC. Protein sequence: CSASGETQYF.

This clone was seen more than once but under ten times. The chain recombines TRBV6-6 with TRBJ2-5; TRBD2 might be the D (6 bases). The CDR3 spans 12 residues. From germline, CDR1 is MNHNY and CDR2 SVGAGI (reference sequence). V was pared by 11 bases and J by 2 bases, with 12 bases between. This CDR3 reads CAGGSTQETQYF. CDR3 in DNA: TGTGCCGGGGGGAGTACGCAAGAGACCCAGTACTTC.

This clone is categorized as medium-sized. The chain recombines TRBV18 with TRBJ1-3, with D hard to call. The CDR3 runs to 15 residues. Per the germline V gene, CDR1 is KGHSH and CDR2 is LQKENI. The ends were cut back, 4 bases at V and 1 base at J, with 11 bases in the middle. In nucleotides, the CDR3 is TGTGCCAGCTCACGCGCCGGGCGGTCTGGAAACACCATATATTTT. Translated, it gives CASSRAGRSGNTIYF.

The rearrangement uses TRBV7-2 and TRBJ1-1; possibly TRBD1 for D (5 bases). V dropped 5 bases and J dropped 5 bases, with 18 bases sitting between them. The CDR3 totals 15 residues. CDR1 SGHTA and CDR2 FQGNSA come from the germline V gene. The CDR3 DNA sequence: TGTGCCAGCAGCCCCCTGCAGGGTGGGGGTACTGAAGCTTTCTTT. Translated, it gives CASSPLQGGGTEAFF.

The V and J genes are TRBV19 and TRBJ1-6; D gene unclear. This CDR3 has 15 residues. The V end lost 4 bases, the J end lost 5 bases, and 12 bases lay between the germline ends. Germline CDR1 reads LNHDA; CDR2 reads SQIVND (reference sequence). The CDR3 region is CASSTLSPNNSPLHF. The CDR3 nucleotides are TGTGCCAGTAGTACTTTATCACCGAATAATTCACCCCTCCACTTT.

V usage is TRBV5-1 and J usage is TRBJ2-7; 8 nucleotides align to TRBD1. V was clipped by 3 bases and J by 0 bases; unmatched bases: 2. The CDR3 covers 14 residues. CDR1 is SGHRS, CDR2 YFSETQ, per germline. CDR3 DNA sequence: TGCGCCAGCAGCTGGACAGGGACCTCCTACGAGCAGTACTTC. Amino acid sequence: CASSWTGTSYEQYF.

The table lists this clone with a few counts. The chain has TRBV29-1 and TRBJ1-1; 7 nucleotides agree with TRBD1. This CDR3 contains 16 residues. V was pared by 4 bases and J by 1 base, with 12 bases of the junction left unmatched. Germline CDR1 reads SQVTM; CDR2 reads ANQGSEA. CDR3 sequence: CSVAGYRQGGNTEAFF. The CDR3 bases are TGCAGCGTTGCCGGGTACAGACAGGGAGGGAACACTGAAGCTTTCTTT. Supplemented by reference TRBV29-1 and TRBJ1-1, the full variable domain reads SAVISQKPSRDICQRGTSLTIQCQVDSQVTMMFWYRQQPGQSLTLIATANQGSEATYESGFVIDKFPISRPNLTFSTLTVSNMSPEDSSIYLCSVAGYRQGGNTEAFFGQGTRLTVV.

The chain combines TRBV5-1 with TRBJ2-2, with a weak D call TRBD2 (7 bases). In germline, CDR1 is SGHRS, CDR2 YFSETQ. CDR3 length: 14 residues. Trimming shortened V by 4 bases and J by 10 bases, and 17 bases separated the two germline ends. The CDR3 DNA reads TGCGCCAGCAGCCGGGGGGCCTCCGAGGTGGAGCTGTTTTTT. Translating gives CASSRGASEVELFF.

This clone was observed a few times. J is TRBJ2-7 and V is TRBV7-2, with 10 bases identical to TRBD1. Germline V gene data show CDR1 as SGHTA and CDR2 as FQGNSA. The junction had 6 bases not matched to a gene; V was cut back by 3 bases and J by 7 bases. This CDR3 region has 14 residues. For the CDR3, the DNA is TGTGCCAGCAGCTTCTGGGACAGGGGACGTGAGCAGTACTTC. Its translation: CASSFWDRGREQYF. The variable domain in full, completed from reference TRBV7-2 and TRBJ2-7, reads GAGVSQSPSNKVTEKGKDVELRCDPISGHTALYWYRQSLGQGLEFLIYFQGNSAPDKSGLPSDRFSAERTGGSVSTLTIQRTQQEDSAVYLCASSFWDRGREQYFGPGTRLTVT.

This CDR3 reads CASSLSHRNAYEQYF. The CDR3 DNA is TGTGCCAGCAGCTTATCCCACCGTAACGCCTACGAGCAGTACTTC. The chain combines TRBV7-9 with TRBJ2-7; D unclear. This CDR3 contains 15 residues. Germline values: CDR1 SEHNR, CDR2 FQNEAQ (reference sequence). The ends were cut back, 2 bases at V and 2 bases at J, with 13 bases in the middle.

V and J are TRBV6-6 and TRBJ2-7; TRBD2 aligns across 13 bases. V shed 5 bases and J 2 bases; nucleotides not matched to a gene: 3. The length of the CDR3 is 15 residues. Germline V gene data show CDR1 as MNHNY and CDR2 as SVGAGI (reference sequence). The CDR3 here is CASSRGLAGAYEQYF. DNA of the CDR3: TGTGCCAGCAGTCGAGGACTAGCGGGAGCCTACGAGCAGTACTTC.

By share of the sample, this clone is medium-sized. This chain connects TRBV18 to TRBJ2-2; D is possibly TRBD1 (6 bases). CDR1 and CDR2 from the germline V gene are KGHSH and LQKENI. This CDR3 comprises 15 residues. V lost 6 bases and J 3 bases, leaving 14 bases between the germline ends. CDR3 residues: CASSALRQDTGELFF. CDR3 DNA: TGTGCCAGCTCCGCCCTAAGACAGGACACCGGGGAGCTGTTTTTT.

In DNA form, the CDR3 reads TGTGCCAGTATCCAGGGCACCGGGGAGCTGTTTTTT. Translating it yields CASIQGTGELFF. The genes are TRBV19 and TRBJ2-2, with a tentative D call TRBD1 (5 bases). Germline-derived CDR1 and CDR2 are LNHDA and SQIVND (reference sequence). V lost 7 bases and J 4 bases, leaving 7 bases between the germline ends. There are 12 residues in the CDR3.

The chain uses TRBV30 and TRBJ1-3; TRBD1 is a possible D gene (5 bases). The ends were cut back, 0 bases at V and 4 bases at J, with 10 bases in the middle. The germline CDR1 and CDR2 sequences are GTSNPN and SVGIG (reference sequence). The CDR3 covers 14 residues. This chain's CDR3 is CAWSVWAGGNTIYF. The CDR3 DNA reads TGTGCCTGGAGTGTATGGGCAGGGGGAAACACCATATATTTT.

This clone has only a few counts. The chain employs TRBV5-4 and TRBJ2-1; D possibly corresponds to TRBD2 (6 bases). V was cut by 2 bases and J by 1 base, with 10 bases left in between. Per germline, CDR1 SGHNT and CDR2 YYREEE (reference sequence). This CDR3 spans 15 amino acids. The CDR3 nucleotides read TGTGCCAGCAGCTTTGGGACTGGGTCCTACAATGAGCAGTTCTTC. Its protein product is CASSFGTGSYNEQFF.

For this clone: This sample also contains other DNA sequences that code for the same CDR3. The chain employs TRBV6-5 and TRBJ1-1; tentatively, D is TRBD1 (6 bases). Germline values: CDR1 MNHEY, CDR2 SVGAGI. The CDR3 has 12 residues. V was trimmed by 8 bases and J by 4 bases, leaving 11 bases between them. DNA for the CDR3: TGTGCCAGCTCTAGGGGGGGCACTGAAGCTTTCTTT. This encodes CASSRGGTEAFF.

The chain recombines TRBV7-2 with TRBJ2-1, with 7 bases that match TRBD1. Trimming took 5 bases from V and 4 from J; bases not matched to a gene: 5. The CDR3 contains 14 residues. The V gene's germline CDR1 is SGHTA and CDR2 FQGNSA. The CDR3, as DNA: TGTGCCAGCAGCGAACAGGGGTGGTACAATGAGCAGTTCTTC. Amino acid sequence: CASSEQGWYNEQFF.